This T cell receptor beta chain was documented in a study of cytomegalovirus exposure and HLA in healthy donors (dated by TCRdb to the late 2010s). About the investigation overall: An earlier analysis of 587 of the donors reported 276 Gb of sequence data and roughly 120 million unique TCR beta sequences obtained from roughly 170 million T cells. An early release covering 550 to 650 HLA-typed donors comprised 250 to 350 gigabases of sequencing data and around 86 million unique TCR sequences. The genetic ancestry cluster associated with self-reported Caucasian donors included approximately 85% of the 398 genotyped donors. The aim of the study was to test whether cataloging public T cell receptors could identify signatures of past pathogen exposure. The T cell repertoires of about 700 subjects were profiled by immunosequencing and related to cytomegalovirus serostatus. A separate validation cohort of approximately 120 different subjects was used in addition to the roughly 700-subject first cohort. The study combined high-throughput TCR immunosequencing, statistical association of individual TCRs with disease status, and machine learning to predict cytomegalovirus infection status. In a later analysis, previously published TCR beta repertoires from hundreds of donors were re-analyzed and high-resolution HLA genotyping was added so that TCR occurrence patterns could be studied. In the later analysis, no new phenotypic data were used to find candidate immune exposures; instead, reliance was placed on TCR beta sequences and their occurrence across donors. To decide whether each TCR beta V gene segment behaved as functional or pseudogenic, an earlier analysis of some 600 of the donors relied on high-throughput TCR beta sequencing. Alongside the repertoire data, information on donor age, sex, ethnicity and CMV serostatus was compiled. A later genetic analysis used genome-wide SNP genotypes for about 60% of the roughly 700 donors, treating that subset as a discovery cohort. Every repertoire in the discovery cohort had been generated on one and the same sequencing platform. HLA typing included class I and class II loci at four-digit resolution. The number of donors typed differed by locus, with roughly 629-640 for A, B, C, DRB1 and DQB1, approximately 500 for DQA1, 600 to 610 for DPA1, and roughly 450 for DPB1. About five DR-DQ haplotypes were handled as single units for association and clustering, since linkage in the cohort was strong. Among approximately 370 genotyped donors of the cohort, an average of roughly 230,000 unique TCR beta nucleotide sequences was sequenced per donor, of which about 19% were non-productive.

There are 16 amino acids in the CDR3, from cysteine to phenylalanine inclusive. Kept here is only the CDR3 DNA, which spans 48 bases and is read in frame from base 1. The paper's findings and limits, for the study overall: Correlated functional status among segregating V segments might be attributable to linkage disequilibrium, but an unknown experimental factor could not be ruled out. Specific HLA alleles were associated with some 15,000 TCR beta sequences at a false discovery rate of 0.05 in a later analysis. The only immune exposure information available for the cohort was CMV serostatus. A further reported finding was that TCR beta sequences accurately predicted the HLA-A and HLA-B alleles for most subjects in the first cohort. Because the 87-base-pair reads could not distinguish some IMGT-functional V segments, including TRBV6-2 and TRBV6-3, those segments were excluded. In both the original and validation cohorts, the classifier was reported to diagnose cytomegalovirus status with high specificity and sensitivity. In a later analysis, TCR association rates were found to vary across HLA loci, with the most associated TCRs seen for DRB1 alleles and the fewest for HLA-C alleles. In vitro tests confirmed that three of the cytomegalovirus-associated TCR beta chains recognize cytomegalovirus antigens. Because HLA typing was missing for some donors at each locus, association tests included only the typed subset. In an earlier analysis of about 600 of the donors, most TCR beta V segments appeared in productive rearrangements about 87% or about 30% of the time, broadly matching IMGT annotations. Most TCR sequences were seen in very few donors, while some public TCRs were found in many individuals. Presence/absence analyses assumed roughly uniform sequencing depth across donors, an assumption that may not hold. Only TCR beta chains were sequenced in this cohort, and the absence of alpha or paired-chain data limited detectable features. The study listed over 150 TCR beta chains as associated with cytomegalovirus. The earlier analysis of nearly 600 of the donors excluded over 15 rarely observed V segments, including chromosome 9 orphons, because counts were too low. In a later analysis, HLA-associated TCR beta chains showed more clonal expansion and lower generation probabilities than non-associated chains that were equally common. Most CMV-associated TCR beta chains appeared to be HLA-restricted in a later analysis, and the HLA associations seemed to be driven largely by CMV exposure. When HLA alleles, especially DR and DQ, strongly co-occurred, TCR associations were difficult to assign to individual alleles. Compared with the 666-donor mean, donors in an Asian-associated ancestry cluster had fewer N-insertions in productive TCRs, according to a later genetic analysis. The sequencing pipeline was judged likely to have produced a cluster of highly shared sequence variants as a technical artifact. According to a later analysis, parvovirus B19, influenza, CMV and Epstein-Barr virus appeared linked to several top co-occurrence clusters. It was suggested by the authors that the approach could potentially be generalized to other disease states and immunological phenotypes. A later genetic analysis associated a missense DCLRE1C variant with V-gene and J-gene trimming of TCR beta chains, and an independent cohort replicated the association.

In its sample, this clone was seen a few times. The clone's antigen remains unknown. Qualities for individual bases were not recorded, and no much larger clone is one base off. The library was prepared using the immunoSEQ multiplex PCR assay. For the multiplex PCR, a mixture combining 60 forward primers for TCR Vbeta segments and 13 reverse primers for TCR Jbeta segments was used. A multiplex PCR assay on genomic DNA amplified the CDR3 region of rearranged TCR beta genes. The amplified TCR beta libraries were sequenced on the Illumina HiSeq System as 87-base-pair reads. In the authors' own workflow: In a later analysis, tens of millions of unique TCR beta chains were counted across the approximately 670 repertoires, and around 10 million of these chains were shared by at least two donors. Raw reads were error-corrected and collapsed into unique sequences with a nearest-neighbor algorithm that merged closely related sequences to remove PCR and sequencing errors. CDR3 sequences were aligned to IMGT reference sequences to assign V, D and J gene segments. For a sequence to be retained, at least a six-nucleotide match to both a V gene segment and a J gene segment was required. A rearrangement was called productive if the CDR3 had no stop codons and remained in frame with V and J, and every other rearrangement was called non-productive. CDR3 was defined by IMGT convention, running from the second conserved V-encoded cysteine to the conserved J-encoded phenylalanine. Sequences without an unambiguous match to a single V gene segment were excluded from the earlier analysis of about 600 of the donors. An earlier analysis of 550 to 650 of the donors classified V segments as functional when productive rearrangements were above 56.7% and as segregating when the standard deviation between donors was above 5%. A statistical classification framework was developed to diagnose cytomegalovirus status using the catalog of TCR beta chain sequences. A later analysis assigned V and J genes by comparing TCR nucleotide sequences with IMGT/GENE-DB human TR gene sequences. Using the TCRdist pipeline, a later analysis assigned CDR3 sequences along with most-parsimonious VDJ recombination scenarios. In a later analysis, each TCR beta chain was defined by its CDR3 amino acid sequence together with its V-gene family, and reads lacking a unique V-gene family were excluded. In a later analysis, around 600 highly shared, low-generation-probability nucleotide sequences were removed to address suspected cross-contamination and a sequencing artifact. A later analysis calculated a clonal expansion index for each public chain from normalized within-repertoire ranks of inferred template counts. Generation probabilities in a later analysis came from a VDJ recombination model fitted to out-of-frame rearrangements, and those results were checked against IGoR. In a later analysis, hypergeometric tests were used to score TCR-TCR, TCR-HLA and TCR-CMV co-occurrence, with a repertoire-size bias correction applied to TCR pairs. A later analysis estimated false discovery rates by permuting HLA or CMV assignments 20 times. A later analysis grouped co-occurring TCRs with DBSCAN, adding TCRdist sequence similarity when clustering within HLA-allele-positive subsets. Co-occurrence clustering excluded repertoires with fewer than 30,000 or more than 120,000 public chains, plus five with anomalous nucleotide sharing. In TCRdb, the immuneACCESS table is reduced to in-frame sequences with V and J assigned. These tables do not hold every clone; where another copy was compared, an unresolved V gene accounts for under half, and the others remain unexplained. V and J calls and clone size are copied from that table; D and trimming were computed from the DNA. This sample holds 200,000 to 250,000 clones; roughly 80% were observed only once. The top ten clones comprise 1.4% of the sample.

The cohort comprised 710 or so healthy bone marrow donors. At the time of sampling, all cohort members were nominally healthy, though unrecorded immune exposures were likely present. The donor tested CMV seronegative and was one of the 352 seronegative cohort members. A peripheral blood sample was collected from each donor, and TCR beta sequencing was performed on peripheral blood mononuclear cells. Genomic DNA was extracted from the blood cell samples with the Qiagen DNeasy Blood Extraction Kit. Specimen: PBMCs. The rearrangement joined TRBV21-1 to TRBJ1-1; the table's D call TRBD1 went unverified against the DNA. TRBV21-1 is described as a pseudogene. This TCR was recovered from a girl aged 5 to 17 in good health and CMV-seronegative. This receptor carries the CDR3 CARRTGGSRENTEAFF. The DNA is as follows: TGTGCCAGGAGGACAGGGGGGTCTCGAGAGAACACTGAAGCTTTCTTT.